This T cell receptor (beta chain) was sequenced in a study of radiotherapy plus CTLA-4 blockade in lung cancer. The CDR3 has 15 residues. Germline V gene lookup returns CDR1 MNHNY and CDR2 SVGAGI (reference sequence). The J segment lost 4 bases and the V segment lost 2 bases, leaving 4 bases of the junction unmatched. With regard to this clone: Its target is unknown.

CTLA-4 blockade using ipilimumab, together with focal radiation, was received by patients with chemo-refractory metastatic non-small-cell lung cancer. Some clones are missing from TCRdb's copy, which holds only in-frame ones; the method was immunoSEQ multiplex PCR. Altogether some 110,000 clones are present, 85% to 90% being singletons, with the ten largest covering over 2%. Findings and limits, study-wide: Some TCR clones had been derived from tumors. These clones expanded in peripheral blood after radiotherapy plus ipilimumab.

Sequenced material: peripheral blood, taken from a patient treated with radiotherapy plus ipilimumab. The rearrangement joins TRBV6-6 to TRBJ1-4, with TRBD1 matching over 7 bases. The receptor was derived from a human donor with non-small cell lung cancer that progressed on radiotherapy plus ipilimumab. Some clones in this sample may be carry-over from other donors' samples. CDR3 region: CASSYLTGFNEKLFF. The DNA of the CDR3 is TGTGCCAGCAGTTACCTGACAGGGTTTAATGAAAAACTGTTTTTT.